This T cell receptor beta chain was identified in a study of T cell changes during pregnancy in multiple sclerosis. Profiled with immunoSEQ multiplex PCR; TCRdb holds only in-frame clones, not every one. The top ten clones hold 0.7% of a sample with 40,000 to 55,000 clones, approximately 92% of them seen once. V was pared by 3 bases and J by 5 bases, with 12 bases between. The CDR3 extends over 14 amino acids. Germline CDR1 reads SGDLS; CDR2 reads YYNGEE. The material sequenced was CD4+ T cells from peripheral blood mononuclear cells, taken before pregnancy. This TCR was recovered from a female donor with multiple sclerosis, enrolled in a pregnancy study. J is TRBJ2-4 and V is TRBV9; D is perhaps TRBD1 (6 bases). This chain's CDR3 is CASSETGWENIQYF. The CDR3 bases are TGTGCCAGCAGCGAAACAGGGTGGGAAAACATTCAGTACTTC. Combining the CDR3 with reference TRBV9 and TRBJ2-4 gives the whole variable domain DSGVTQTPKHLITATGQRVTLRCSPRSGDLSVYWYQQSLDQGLQFLIQYYNGEERAKGNILERFSAQQFPDLHSELNLSSLELGDSALYFCASSETGWENIQYFGAGTRLSVL.